This T cell receptor beta chain stems from a study of response to subunit inactivated influenza vaccine (dated by TCRdb to the late 2010s). General notes on the study: To follow how T cells responded to a trivalent subunit inactivated influenza vaccine, the researchers relied on deep quantitative profiling of the T cell receptor repertoire.

Libraries were built with RT-PCR. These reads were obtained on an Illumina HiSeq 2500. TCRdb reworked the public reads: Q25 trimming with fastp, MiXCR clone assembly, productive beta chains retained. Rows with one shared CDR3 protein collapse into an entry with the most common genes and DNA. The sample contains 560,000 or so distinct CDR3 sequences, approximately 7.1% of them found a single time. The ten largest clones add up to about an eighth of the sample. The CDR3 numbers 17 residues from cysteine through phenylalanine. The kept DNA is CDR3 alone, 51 bases in frame from the first base. The CDR1 and CDR2 encoded by the germline V gene (reference sequence) are DFQATT and SNEGSKA. V is cut by 6 bases and J by 0 bases, and the space between the germline ends is 20 bases. This clonotype turned up a few times. Its binding antigen is unknown. No much larger clonotype is one base removed from it; base qualities were not supplied.

The study at large found these results: According to the authors, only a limited number of new T cells may be recruited by each seasonal influenza vaccination.

The input for sequencing was PBMCs from blood, taken approximately 25 months after vaccination. This clonotype was obtained from a man aged 45 to 70 who received an inactivated influenza vaccine. Donor details come from another sample of the same person, matched by shared clones. This sequence uses TRBV20-1 and TRBJ1-4; the D gene is possibly TRBD1, with 6 bases matching. The nucleotide sequence is TGCAGTGCCGAGTCGGAGTGGGGGGGGCCAACTAATGAAAAACTGTTTTTT. It specifies CSAESEWGGPTNEKLFF.